Following are 21 T cell receptor beta chains from one sample sequenced in a study of CD8 T cells in ankylosing spondylitis. TCRdb analysed the 5' RACE reads with MiXCR anew, one entry per CDR3 protein. The sample lists 200,000 to 300,000 distinct CDR3 sequences; roughly a quarter were seen once. The sequencing sample was made of blood, either unsorted or a sorted T cell fraction (not recorded which). All receptors come from a male donor with ankylosing spondylitis or in good health (not recorded which).

The table lists this clonotype with many counts. CDR3 sequence (DNA): TGCAGTGCAACCCTCACAGATACGCAGTATTTT. Protein product: CSATLTDTQYF. V is TRBV20-1 and J is TRBJ2-3; D gene unclear. Germline CDR1 is DFQATT and CDR2 is SNEGSKA (reference sequence). Deletions cut 6 bases from V and 2 bases from J, with 6 bases between. This CDR3 has 11 amino acids.

V is TRBV20-1 and J is TRBJ2-3; TRBD1 is a possible D gene (5 bases). Trimming took 6 bases from V and 9 from J, leaving 13 bases between them. Germline V gene sequence: CDR1 DFQATT, CDR2 SNEGSKA (reference sequence). The CDR3 is made up of 11 amino acids. Here the CDR3 DNA reads TGCAGTGCCGGGTTTGGGGCGACGCAGTATTTT. Translating it yields CSAGFGATQYF.

The V call is TRBV12-3 or TRBV12-4, the J call TRBJ2-7; the D is unclear. This CDR3 region has 14 residues. Trimming left V 0 bases short and J 0 bases short, with 6 bases between. The CDR3 reads CASSLAGFSYEQYF. CDR3 sequence (DNA): TGTGCCAGCAGTTTAGCAGGGTTCTCCTACGAGCAGTACTTC.

This clonotype was counted a few times. The chain couples TRBV9 to TRBJ2-5; TRBD2 aligns across 8 bases. Germline V gene sequence: CDR1 SGDLS, CDR2 YYNGEE. With 4 bases clipped from V and 2 bases from J, the junction kept 13 bases outside the gene matches. This CDR3 has 17 residues. The CDR3 DNA reads as TGTGCCAGCAGCCCCTCGGGGGGGAGCGGAAGACAAGAGACCCAGTACTTC. Translated, it gives CASSPSGGSGRQETQYF.

V usage is TRBV29-1 and J usage is TRBJ2-5; TRBD2 aligns across 12 bases. V lost 5 bases and J lost 5; bases outside the gene matches: 3. Germline V lookup: CDR1 SQVTM, CDR2 ANQGSEA. The CDR3 contains 13 residues. CDR3 DNA: TGCAGCGTTCTAGCGGGGGGGGTGGAGACCCAGTACTTC. Its translation is CSVLAGGVETQYF.

At least ten counts were recorded for this clonotype. This chain joins TRBV20-1 and TRBJ2-3, with TRBD1 as a possible D gene (6 bases). The CDR3 sequence is 16 residues long. V lost 6 bases to trimming and J lost 1 base, with 20 bases between them. Germline V gene data show CDR1 as DFQATT and CDR2 as SNEGSKA (reference sequence). The CDR3 is CSAKRRGLSRTDTQYF. CDR3 in DNA: TGCAGTGCGAAGAGAAGGGGGTTGAGTCGCACAGATACGCAGTATTTT.

There are many counts of this clonotype. The chain links TRBV20-1 to TRBJ2-3, with 8 bases aligning to TRBD1. V shed 8 bases, J shed 5 bases, and the junction held 12 bases outside the gene matches. Germline CDR1 and CDR2: DFQATT and SNEGSKA (reference sequence). This CDR3 region has 14 residues. Here the CDR3 DNA reads TGCAGTTTACTCCGCAGGGGGCCGGGAGATACGCAGTATTTT. Translated, it gives CSLLRRGPGDTQYF.

This clonotype was seen at least ten times. The rearrangement uses TRBV5-5 and TRBJ2-1; 10 nucleotides match TRBD2. This CDR3 has 16 residues. Per the germline V gene, CDR1 is SGHKS and CDR2 is YYEKEE (reference sequence). V was clipped by 5 bases and J by 5 bases; unmatched bases: 10. The CDR3 DNA follows: TGTGCCAGCAGACAACACCCTAGCGGGGGCAACAATGAGCAGTTCTTC. Protein product: CASRQHPSGGNNEQFF.

The V and J genes are TRBV6-5 and TRBJ2-7, with TRBD1 identical over 7 bases. Trimming at V came to 4 bases and at J to 5 bases, leaving 8 bases not matched to a gene. CDR1 and CDR2 (germline): MNHEY, SVGAGI. The CDR3 is made up of 14 amino acids. The CDR3 protein is CASSFIGTAHEQYF. Written as DNA, the CDR3 is TGTGCCAGCAGTTTTATCGGGACAGCTCACGAGCAGTACTTC.

V is TRBV20-1 and J is TRBJ2-3; D possibly corresponds to TRBD1 (6 bases). Germline assignment: CDR1 DFQATT and CDR2 SNEGSKA (reference sequence). This CDR3 has 14 amino acids. The V and J ends lost 1 base and 3 bases respectively, with 11 bases between them. CDR3 in amino acids: CSARVGALTDTQYF. The CDR3 nucleotides read TGCAGTGCTAGAGTGGGGGCGTTAACAGATACGCAGTATTTT.

In this sample, this clonotype turned up many times. The chain employs TRBV12-3 or TRBV12-4 and TRBJ1-5; D might be TRBD1 (5 bases). V lost 4 bases and J lost 7, with 17 bases in between. The CDR3 spans 15 residues. The CDR3: CASSSTQGINQPQHF. The CDR3 bases are TGTGCCAGCAGTTCGACGCAGGGTATTAACCAGCCCCAGCATTTT.

This clonotype was counted at least ten times. V usage is TRBV5-5 and J usage is TRBJ2-5, with D maybe TRBD1 (5 bases). The CDR3 runs to 13 residues. Germline V gene data show CDR1 as SGHKS and CDR2 as YYEKEE (reference sequence). The V and J ends lost 4 bases and 1 base respectively, with 8 bases between them. Written as DNA, the CDR3 is TGTGCCAGCAGCCCTAGGGGCCAAGAGACCCAGTACTTC. Its protein product is CASSPRGQETQYF.

This clonotype was picked up a small number of times. This chain connects TRBV20-1 to TRBJ1-1; D is ambiguous. Germline V gene data show CDR1 as DFQATT and CDR2 as SNEGSKA (reference sequence). V was trimmed by 7 bases and J by 4 bases, leaving 16 bases between them. The CDR3 length is 13 residues. In DNA, the CDR3 is TGCAGTGAATGGACTACCGGAGGCACTGAAGCTTTCTTT. Translation: CSEWTTGGTEAFF.

This clonotype was seen repeatedly, ten times or more. This chain joins TRBV28 and TRBJ2-7; D is uncertain. Germline V gene data show CDR1 as MDHEN and CDR2 as SYDVKM. Trimming pared 5 bases from V and 4 bases from J, leaving 3 bases between. The CDR3 sequence is 10 residues long. This CDR3 reads CASSRYEQYF. CDR3 DNA: TGTGCCAGCAGTCGATACGAGCAGTACTTC.

This clonotype appeared many times. The chain employs TRBV7-9 and TRBJ2-5; D is unclear. The V gene's germline CDR1 is SEHNR and CDR2 FQNEAQ (reference sequence). Trimming took off 2 bases at V and 1 base at J, with 5 bases between the two ends. There are 13 residues in the CDR3. This CDR3 is CASSLLPQETQYF. As DNA, the CDR3 is TGTGCCAGCAGCTTATTGCCCCAAGAGACCCAGTACTTC.

This clonotype has ten or more counts. For the CDR3, the DNA is TGCAGTGCTAGAGACACAGGGTTAGACAATGAGCAGTTCTTC. Translated, it gives CSARDTGLDNEQFF. The J gene is TRBJ2-1, the V gene TRBV20-1; a weak D match, TRBD1 (6 bases). Trimming removed 0 bases from V and 5 bases from J, with 11 bases in between. The length of the CDR3 is 14 residues. Germline V gene data show CDR1 as DFQATT and CDR2 as SNEGSKA (reference sequence).

This chain links TRBV6-1 with TRBJ1-1, with D perhaps TRBD1 (5 bases). Germline V gives CDR1 MNHNS, CDR2 SASEGT. The CDR3 has 13 residues. The V end was cut by 6 bases, the J end by 4 bases, with 12 bases between. The CDR3 here is CASSNDGGTEAFF. CDR3 nucleotides: TGTGCCAGCAGCAACGACGGGGGCACTGAAGCTTTCTTT.

This clonotype was recorded at least ten times. This chain links TRBV20-1 with TRBJ2-3; TRBD2 matches at 8 bases. CDR3 size: 17 residues. Germline CDR1 DFQATT, CDR2 SNEGSKA (reference sequence). Losses at the gene ends were 2 bases for V and 5 bases for J; bases not matched to a gene: 15. In DNA form, the CDR3 reads TGCAGTGCTAGATTCGTAAGCGGGGGTTCACGAGGAGATACGCAGTATTTT. It is translated as CSARFVSGGSRGDTQYF.

In nucleotides, the CDR3 is TGTGCCAGCAGTTTACGGGAAGGCCAGCCCCAGCATTTT. The encoded protein is CASSLREGQPQHF. The rearrangement links TRBV12-3 or TRBV12-4 to TRBJ1-5; D gene ambiguous. The CDR3 loop spans 13 amino acids. With 2 bases removed from V and 7 bases from J, the gap between germline ends came to 9 bases.

This clonotype occurred many times. The V call is TRBV20-1, the J call TRBJ2-3, with unresolved D. This CDR3 spans 13 amino acids. Germline V gene data show CDR1 as DFQATT and CDR2 as SNEGSKA (reference sequence). Trimming left V 5 bases short and J 7 bases short, with 16 bases between. This CDR3 reads CSADVKRPNTQYF. CDR3 nucleotide sequence: TGCAGTGCTGACGTTAAGCGCCCAAATACGCAGTATTTT.

The rearrangement links TRBV7-6 to TRBJ2-1, with no clear D. From germline, CDR1 is SGHVS and CDR2 FNYEAQ. The V and J ends lost 0 bases and 3 bases respectively, with 9 bases between them. This CDR3 is built from 15 residues. The CDR3 DNA sequence: TGTGCCAGCAGCTTAGCCTGGCGTAACTACAATGAGCAGTTCTTC. Protein: CASSLAWRNYNEQFF.